The clone carrying this T cell receptor beta chain was detected many times. Its antigen is as yet unknown. The authors made TCR beta libraries by quantitative 5'-RACE with molecular barcodes. TCRdb independently ran MiXCR on the 5' RACE reads; one entry per CDR3 protein. The sample shows some 240,000 distinct CDR3 sequences, 20% to 30% of them seen only once. The data were taken from a study of CD8 T cells in ankylosing spondylitis. General study findings and limits: Clones linked with disease were CD8+ and fairly uncommon in the peripheral blood. About 8 highly homologous variants made up a TCR beta motif that seemed to typify ankylosing spondylitis blood.

Trimming cost V 3 bases and J 2 bases, with 14 bases left between them. This CDR3 comprises 16 residues. Germline CDR1 is MGHRA and CDR2 is YSYEKL. The chain combines TRBV4-1 with TRBJ1-3; D is ambiguous. The clonotype comes from a male donor with ankylosing spondylitis or in good health (not recorded which). The sequencing input was blood, either unsorted or a sorted T cell fraction (not recorded which). The CDR3 spells CASSQMWAVAGNTIYF. CDR3 sequence (DNA): TGCGCCAGCAGCCAGATGTGGGCGGTAGCTGGAAACACCATATATTTT.